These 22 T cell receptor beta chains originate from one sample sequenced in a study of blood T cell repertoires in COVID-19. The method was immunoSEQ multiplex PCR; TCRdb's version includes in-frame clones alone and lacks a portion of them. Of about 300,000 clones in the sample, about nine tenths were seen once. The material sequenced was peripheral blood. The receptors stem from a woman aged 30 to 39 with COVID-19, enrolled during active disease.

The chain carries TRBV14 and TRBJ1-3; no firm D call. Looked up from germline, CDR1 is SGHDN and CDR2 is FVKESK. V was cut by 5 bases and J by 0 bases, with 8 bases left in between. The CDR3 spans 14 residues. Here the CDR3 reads CASSSLSSGNTIYF. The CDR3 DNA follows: TGTGCCAGCAGCTCCCTGAGCTCTGGAAACACCATATATTTT.

CDR3 DNA sequence: TGTGCCAGCAGAACTCGTATGCCTTACAATGAGCAGTTCTTC. Residues: CASRTRMPYNEQFF. The genes are TRBV6-5 and TRBJ2-1; D unclear. Germline CDR1 reads MNHEY; CDR2 reads SVGAGI. This CDR3 contains 14 residues. V was pared by 6 bases and J by 4 bases, with 13 bases between.

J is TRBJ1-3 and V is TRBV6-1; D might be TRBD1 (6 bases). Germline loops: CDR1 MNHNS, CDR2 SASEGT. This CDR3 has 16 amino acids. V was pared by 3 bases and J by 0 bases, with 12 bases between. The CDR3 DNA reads TGTGCCAGCAGTGAGAGAGGGGGAAGCTCTGGAAACACCATATATTTT. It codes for CASSERGGSSGNTIYF.

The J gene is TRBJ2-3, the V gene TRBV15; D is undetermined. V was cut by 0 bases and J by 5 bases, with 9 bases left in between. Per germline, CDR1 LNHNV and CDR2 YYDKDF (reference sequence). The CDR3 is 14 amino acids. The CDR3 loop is CATSRDLAVDTQYF. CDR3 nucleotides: TGTGCCACCAGCAGAGATCTTGCGGTAGATACGCAGTATTTT.

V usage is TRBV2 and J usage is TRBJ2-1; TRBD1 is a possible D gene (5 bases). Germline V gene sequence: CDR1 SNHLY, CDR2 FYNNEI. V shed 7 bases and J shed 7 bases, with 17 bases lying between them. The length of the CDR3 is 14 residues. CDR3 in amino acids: CASTPRPGSNEQFF. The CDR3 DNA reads TGTGCCAGCACCCCTAGGCCAGGGTCGAATGAGCAGTTCTTC.

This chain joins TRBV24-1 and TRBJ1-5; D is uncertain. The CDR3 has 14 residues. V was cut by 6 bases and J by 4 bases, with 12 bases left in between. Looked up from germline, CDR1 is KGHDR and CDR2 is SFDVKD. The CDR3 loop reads CATSPARLNQPQHF. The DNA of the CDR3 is TGTGCCACCAGTCCCGCAAGACTAAATCAGCCCCAGCATTTT.

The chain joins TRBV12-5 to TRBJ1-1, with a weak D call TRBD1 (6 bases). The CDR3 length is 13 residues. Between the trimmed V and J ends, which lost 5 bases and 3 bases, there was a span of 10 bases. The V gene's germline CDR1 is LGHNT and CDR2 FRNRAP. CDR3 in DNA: TGTGCTAGTGGTCCCAGGGGTTACACTGAAGCTTTCTTT. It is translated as CASGPRGYTEAFF.

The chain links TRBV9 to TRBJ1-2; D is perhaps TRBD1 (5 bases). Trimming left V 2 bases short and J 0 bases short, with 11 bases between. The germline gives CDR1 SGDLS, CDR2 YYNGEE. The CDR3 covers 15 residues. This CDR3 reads CASSVAGPPNYGYTF. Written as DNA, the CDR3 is TGTGCCAGCAGCGTTGCGGGACCGCCTAACTATGGCTACACCTTC.

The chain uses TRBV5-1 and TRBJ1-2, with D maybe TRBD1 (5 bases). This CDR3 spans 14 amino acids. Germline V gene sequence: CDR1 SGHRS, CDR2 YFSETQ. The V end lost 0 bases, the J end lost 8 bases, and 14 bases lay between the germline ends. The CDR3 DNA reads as TGCGCCAGCAGCTTGGTGGCAGGGTCTCGGGGCTACACCTTC. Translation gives CASSLVAGSRGYTF.

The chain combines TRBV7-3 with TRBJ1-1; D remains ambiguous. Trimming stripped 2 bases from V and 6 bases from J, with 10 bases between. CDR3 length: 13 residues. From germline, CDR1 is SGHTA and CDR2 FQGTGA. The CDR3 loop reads CASSLLVYSEAFF. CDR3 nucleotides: TGTGCCAGCAGCTTACTGGTCTATTCTGAAGCTTTCTTT. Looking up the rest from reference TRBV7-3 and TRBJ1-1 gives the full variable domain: GAGVSQTPSNKVTEKGKYVELRCDPISGHTALYWYRQSLGQGPEFLIYFQGTGAADDSGLPNDRFFAVRPEGSVSTLKIQRTERGDSAVYLCASSLLVYSEAFFGQGTRLTVV.

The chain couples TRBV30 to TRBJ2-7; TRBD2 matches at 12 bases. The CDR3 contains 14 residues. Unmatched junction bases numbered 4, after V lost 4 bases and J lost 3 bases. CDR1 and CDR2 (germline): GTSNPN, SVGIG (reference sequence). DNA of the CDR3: TGTGCCTGGAAGCTAGCGGGGGGGCGCTACGAGCAGTACTTC. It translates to CAWKLAGGRYEQYF.

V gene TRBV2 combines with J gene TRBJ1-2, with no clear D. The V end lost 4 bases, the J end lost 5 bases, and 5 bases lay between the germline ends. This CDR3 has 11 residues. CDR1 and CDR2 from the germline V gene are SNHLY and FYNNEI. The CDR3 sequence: CASSGRYGYTF. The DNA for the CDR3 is TGTGCCAGCAGTGGGAGATATGGCTACACCTTC.

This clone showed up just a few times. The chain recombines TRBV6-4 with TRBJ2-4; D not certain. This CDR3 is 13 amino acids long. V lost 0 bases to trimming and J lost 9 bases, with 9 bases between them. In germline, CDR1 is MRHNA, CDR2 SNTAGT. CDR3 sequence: CASSDSASSIQYF. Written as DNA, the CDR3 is TGTGCCAGCAGTGACTCTGCTAGTAGCATTCAGTACTTC.

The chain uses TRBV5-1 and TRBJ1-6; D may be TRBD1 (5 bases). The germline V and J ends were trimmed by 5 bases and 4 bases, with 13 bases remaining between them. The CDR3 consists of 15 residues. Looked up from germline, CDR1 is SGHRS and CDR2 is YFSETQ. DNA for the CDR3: TGCGCCAGCAGTAGGCAGGGTTCTTATAATTCACCCCTCCACTTT. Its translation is CASSRQGSYNSPLHF.

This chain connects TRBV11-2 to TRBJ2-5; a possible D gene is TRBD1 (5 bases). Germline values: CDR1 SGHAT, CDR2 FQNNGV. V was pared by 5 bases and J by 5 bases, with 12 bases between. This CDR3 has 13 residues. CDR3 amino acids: CASSAGWMETQYF. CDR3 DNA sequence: TGTGCCAGCAGCGCAGGGTGGATGGAGACCCAGTACTTC.

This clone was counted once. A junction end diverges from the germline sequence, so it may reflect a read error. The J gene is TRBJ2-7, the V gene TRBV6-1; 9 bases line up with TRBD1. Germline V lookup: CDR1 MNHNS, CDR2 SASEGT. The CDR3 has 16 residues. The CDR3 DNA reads TGTGCCAGCAGAGAAGCCGGGACAGGGTTATCATACGAGCAGTACTTC. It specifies CASREAGTGLSYEQYF.

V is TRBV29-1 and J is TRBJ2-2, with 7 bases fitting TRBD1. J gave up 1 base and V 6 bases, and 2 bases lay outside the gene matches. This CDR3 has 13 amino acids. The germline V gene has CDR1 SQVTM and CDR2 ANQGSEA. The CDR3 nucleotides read TGCAGCGTCGGACAGGTGAACACCGGGGAGCTGTTTTTT. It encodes CSVGQVNTGELFF.

DNA of the CDR3: TGCGCCAGCAGCTTCGGGGGTTCAGGAGATACGCAGTATTTT. Residues: CASSFGGSGDTQYF. The chain is built from TRBV5-1 and TRBJ2-3, with D possibly matching TRBD2 (6 bases). The germline CDR1 and CDR2 sequences are SGHRS and YFSETQ. The CDR3 totals 14 residues. V dropped 2 bases and J dropped 5 bases, with 12 bases sitting between them.

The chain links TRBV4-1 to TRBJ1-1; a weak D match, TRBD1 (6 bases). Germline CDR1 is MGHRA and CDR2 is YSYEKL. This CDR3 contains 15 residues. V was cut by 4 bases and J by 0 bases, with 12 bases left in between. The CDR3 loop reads CASSPNRAMNTEAFF. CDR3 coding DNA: TGCGCCAGCAGCCCGAACAGGGCCATGAACACTGAAGCTTTCTTT.

The CDR3 spells CASSVGGTPANTGELFF. CDR3 DNA: TGTGCCAGCAGCGTAGGTGGGACACCTGCGAACACCGGGGAGCTGTTTTTT. The chain links TRBV9 to TRBJ2-2; perhaps TRBD1 as D (6 bases). Germline assignment: CDR1 SGDLS and CDR2 YYNGEE. CDR3 size: 17 residues. The ends were cut back, 0 bases at V and 0 bases at J, with 12 bases in the middle.

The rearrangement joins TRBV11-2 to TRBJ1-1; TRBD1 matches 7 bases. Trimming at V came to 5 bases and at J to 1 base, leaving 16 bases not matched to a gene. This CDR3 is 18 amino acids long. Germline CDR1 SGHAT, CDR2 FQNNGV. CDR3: CASSPSLRQGRENTEAFF. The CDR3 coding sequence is TGTGCCAGCAGCCCAAGCCTTCGACAGGGCAGGGAGAACACTGAAGCTTTCTTT.

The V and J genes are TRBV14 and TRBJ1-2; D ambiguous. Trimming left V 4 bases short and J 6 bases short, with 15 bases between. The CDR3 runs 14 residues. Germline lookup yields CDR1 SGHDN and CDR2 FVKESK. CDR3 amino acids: CASSPRGFYDGYTF. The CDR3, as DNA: TGTGCCAGCAGCCCAAGAGGGTTTTACGATGGCTACACCTTC.